The source of this TCR beta chain is a study of early T cells in non-severe SARS-CoV-2 infection. About the research overall: Sequencing input comprised bulk RNA from unsorted whole blood; chain pairing was not available.

With regard to this clonotype: Its antigen is not known.

Researchers attached unique molecular identifiers to individual cDNA molecules. TCRdb ran MiXCR on the 5' RACE reads and lists one entry per CDR3 protein. The sample shows 40,000 to 55,000 distinct CDR3 sequences, about 10% of them seen only once. The CDR3 is made up of 13 amino acids. Germline-derived CDR1 and CDR2 are SGHTA and FQGNSA. Findings and limits, study-wide: In VDJdb matching, anti-spike CD8 responses were favored while private and CD4 specificities went missing.

The V gene is TRBV7-2, the J gene TRBJ2-3, with TRBD1 as a possible D gene (6 bases). Sequenced: whole blood. The source of this sequence is an adult who was a healthcare worker with PCR-confirmed SARS-CoV-2 infection or an uninfected control (not recorded which). CDR3 residues: CANRETGSDTQYF. For the CDR3, the DNA is TGTGCTAACCGTGAGACAGGTTCAGATACGCAGTATTTT.